This section outlines one T cell receptor (beta chain) sequence together with its context. No antigen is known for it. The sample is drawn from a study of T cell responses to AZD1222 COVID-19 vaccine. Method: immunoSEQ multiplex PCR; TCRdb's copy keeps in-frame clones and lacks some. The sample holds 120,000 or so clones, roughly 86% seen once. Study findings and constraints: The donor group comprised mostly white British people and more females; the analysis possibly underestimated clonal diversity.

J gave up 4 bases and V 6 bases, and 5 bases lay outside the gene matches. Germline V CDR1 and CDR2: SNHLY, FYNNEI. This CDR3 comprises 14 residues. The analysis combined second doses at about 4 or about 12 weeks. V gene TRBV2 combines with J gene TRBJ1-5; 8 bases align to TRBD1. This clonotype was sampled from an adult who received the AZD1222 COVID-19 vaccine. The sequencing here drew on peripheral blood, taken 28 days after the second AZD1222 dose. The DNA for the CDR3 is TGTGCCAGCAGCGGAGACAGGGGAAATCAGCCCCAGCATTTT. This sequence encodes CASSGDRGNQPQHF. The variable domain in full, completed from reference TRBV2 and TRBJ1-5, reads EPEVTQTPSHQVTQMGQEVILRCVPISNHLYFYWYRQILGQKVEFLVSFYNNEISEKSEIFDDQFSVERPDGSNFTLKIRSTKLEDSAMYFCASSGDRGNQPQHFGDGTRLSIL.